This T cell receptor beta chain originates from a study of blood T cell repertoires in COVID-19. Whole-study context: The United States, Italy and Spain were the sources of the acute and convalescent COVID-19 samples. PBMCs, B-cell-depleted T cells, or T cells were the source of the cDNA or gDNA that made up the material.

During active infection, Seattle patients enrolled and were then monitored through disease. Trimming removed 7 bases from V and 6 bases from J, with 19 bases in between. This CDR3 has 14 amino acids. Germline V CDR1 and CDR2: MNHEY, SMNVEV (reference sequence). Source study methods: For nucleated cells, counts were estimated from reference gene primer amplification. Clones were read by immunoSEQ multiplex PCR, and TCRdb kept only the in-frame ones, dropping some. For V, J and clone size, that table is used; D and trimming come from the DNA. The sample holds a few hundred thousand clones, about 90% seen once.

This receptor was identified in a woman in her forties or fifties with COVID-19, enrolled during active disease. The chain has TRBV27 and TRBJ2-7, with a tentative D call TRBD1 (6 bases). The material sequenced was peripheral blood. In DNA form, the CDR3 reads TGTGCCAGCACCTCACGCGGTGGGGGCGGCGAGCAGTACTTC. Translated: CASTSRGGGGEQYF.